The rows below give T cell receptor beta chains drawn from one sample of a study of blood T cell repertoires in COVID-19. This table comes from immunoSEQ multiplex PCR, and its TCRdb copy is limited to in-frame clones, with some not included. There are fewer than 400,000 clones in the sample; under 90% occur only once, and about 1.7% lies in the top ten. Source material: PBMCs or T cells enriched from blood (not recorded which). The receptors derive from a woman in her 30s who had recovered from COVID-19. CDR3s include the opening cysteine and the closing phenylalanine or tryptophan. A D gene is named only where the DNA matches it firmly. A row's size may be missing; if present it is once, few, many or a size class.

V gene: TRBV28; J gene: TRBJ1-5; clone size: NA; D gene: NA; CDR3 protein: CAVGVGSNNQPQHF; CDR3 DNA: TGTGCCGTCGGGGTGGGGTCAAACAATCAGCCCCAGCATTTT
V gene: TRBV11-2; J gene: TRBJ1-2; clone size: few; D gene: TRBD1; CDR3 protein: CASSSTGGRLAGYTF; CDR3 DNA: TGTGCCAGCAGCTCCACAGGGGGGAGGCTTGCTGGCTACACCTTC
V gene: TRBV11-1; J gene: TRBJ2-7; clone size: NA; D gene: NA; CDR3 protein: CASSLGPDEQYF; CDR3 DNA: TGTGCCAGCAGCTTAGGGCCAGACGAGCAGTACTTC
V gene: TRBV15; J gene: TRBJ2-7; clone size: NA; D gene: TRBD2; CDR3 protein: CATSRGTALAGGSYEQYF; CDR3 DNA: TGTGCCACCAGCAGAGGGACTGCACTAGCGGGAGGCTCCTACGAGCAGTACTTC
V gene: TRBV3-1/TRBV3-2; J gene: TRBJ2-1; clone size: NA; D gene: TRBD2; CDR3 protein: CASSPRTSGNYNEQFF; CDR3 DNA: TGTGCCAGCAGCCCTAGGACTAGCGGAAACTACAATGAGCAGTTCTTC
V gene: TRBV30; J gene: TRBJ2-1; clone size: few; D gene: NA; CDR3 protein: CAWSTDRSSYNEQFF; CDR3 DNA: TGTGCCTGGAGCACAGACAGGAGCTCCTACAATGAGCAGTTCTTC
V gene: TRBV3-1/TRBV3-2; J gene: TRBJ1-6; clone size: NA; D gene: NA; CDR3 protein: CASSHLPGHNSPLHF; CDR3 DNA: TGTGCCAGCAGCCACTTGCCAGGCCATAATTCACCCCTCCACTTT
V gene: TRBV15; J gene: TRBJ2-1; clone size: NA; D gene: NA; CDR3 protein: CATSRDSGRNEQFF; CDR3 DNA: TGTGCCACCAGCAGAGATTCGGGTCGTAATGAGCAGTTCTTC
V gene: TRBV27; J gene: TRBJ2-7; clone size: NA; D gene: NA; CDR3 protein: CASSPVGSTYEQYF; CDR3 DNA: TGTGCCAGCAGCCCAGTGGGCTCGACCTACGAGCAGTACTTC
V gene: TRBV6-5; J gene: TRBJ2-1; clone size: NA; D gene: NA; CDR3 protein: CASSYQRQLYNEQFF; CDR3 DNA: TGTGCCAGCAGTTACCAGCGGCAGCTCTACAATGAGCAGTTCTTC
V gene: TRBV19; J gene: TRBJ2-5; clone size: NA; D gene: NA; CDR3 protein: CASSIGSSASQETQYF; CDR3 DNA: TGTGCCAGTAGTATAGGGAGTAGCGCTTCCCAAGAGACCCAGTACTTC
V gene: TRBV12-3/TRBV12-4; J gene: TRBJ2-3; clone size: NA; D gene: NA; CDR3 protein: CASSLGLLDTQYF; CDR3 DNA: TGTGCCAGCAGCCTCGGACTGCTGGATACGCAGTATTTT
V gene: TRBV12-3/TRBV12-4; J gene: TRBJ1-2; clone size: NA; D gene: TRBD1; CDR3 protein: CASSRQGYGYTF; CDR3 DNA: TGTGCCAGCAGTCGACAGGGCTATGGCTACACCTTC
V gene: TRBV29-1; J gene: TRBJ1-2; clone size: NA; D gene: TRBD1; CDR3 protein: CSVEGTGIYGYTF; CDR3 DNA: TGCAGCGTTGAAGGGACAGGGATATATGGCTACACCTTC
V gene: TRBV10-3; J gene: TRBJ2-2; clone size: NA; D gene: NA; CDR3 protein: CAISGGSDTGELFF; CDR3 DNA: TGTGCCATCAGTGGAGGGTCTGATACCGGGGAGCTGTTTTTT
V gene: TRBV28; J gene: TRBJ1-6; clone size: NA; D gene: NA; CDR3 protein: CASRIVTGHNSPLHF; CDR3 DNA: TGTGCCAGCAGAATAGTGACAGGACATAATTCACCCCTCCACTTT
V gene: TRBV27; J gene: TRBJ2-5; clone size: NA; D gene: TRBD2; CDR3 protein: CASSHGLARLQETQYF; CDR3 DNA: TGTGCCAGCAGTCACGGACTAGCGCGACTCCAAGAGACCCAGTACTTC
V gene: TRBV6-5; J gene: TRBJ2-1; clone size: NA; D gene: TRBD1; CDR3 protein: CASSRQGKVNEQFF; CDR3 DNA: TGTGCCAGCAGCCGACAGGGGAAGGTGAATGAGCAGTTCTTC
V gene: TRBV7-9; J gene: TRBJ1-4; clone size: NA; D gene: NA; CDR3 protein: CASREGPQGEKLFF; CDR3 DNA: TGTGCCAGCAGGGAGGGGCCCCAAGGAGAAAAACTGTTTTTT
V gene: TRBV4-1; J gene: TRBJ2-1; clone size: NA; D gene: TRBD2; CDR3 protein: CASSQGGGRRTYNEQFF; CDR3 DNA: TGCGCCAGCAGCCAAGGTGGCGGGAGGAGAACCTACAATGAGCAGTTCTTC
V gene: TRBV4-2; J gene: TRBJ1-4; clone size: NA; D gene: TRBD1; CDR3 protein: CASSRTGSDEKLFF; CDR3 DNA: TGTGCCAGCAGCCGGACAGGGTCTGATGAAAAACTGTTTTTT
V gene: TRBV27; J gene: TRBJ2-3; clone size: NA; D gene: NA; CDR3 protein: CASSFGGGTQYF; CDR3 DNA: TGTGCCAGCAGTTTTGGCGGAGGTACGCAGTATTTT
V gene: TRBV5-4; J gene: TRBJ2-1; clone size: NA; D gene: TRBD2; CDR3 protein: CASSLAGGPSYNEQFF; CDR3 DNA: TGTGCCAGCAGCTTAGCGGGGGGGCCCTCCTACAATGAGCAGTTCTTC
V gene: TRBV4-1; J gene: TRBJ2-7; clone size: NA; D gene: NA; CDR3 protein: CASSHRLGQAYEQYF; CDR3 DNA: TGCGCCAGCAGCCATAGACTAGGACAGGCCTACGAGCAGTACTTC
V gene: TRBV6-5; J gene: TRBJ1-1; clone size: NA; D gene: NA; CDR3 protein: CASTKLANTEAFF; CDR3 DNA: TGTGCCAGCACCAAGTTGGCGAACACTGAAGCTTTCTTT
V gene: TRBV4-3; J gene: TRBJ2-7; clone size: NA; D gene: NA; CDR3 protein: CASSQDSSYEQYF; CDR3 DNA: TGCGCCAGCAGCCAAGACAGCTCCTACGAGCAGTACTTC
V gene: TRBV7-6; J gene: TRBJ2-7; clone size: once; D gene: NA; CDR3 protein: CASSYVKNRPGHHEQYF; CDR3 DNA: TGTGCCAGCAGCTACGTAAAAAACAGACCAGGCCATCACGAGCAGTACTTC
V gene: TRBV30; J gene: TRBJ1-5; clone size: once; D gene: NA; CDR3 protein: CAWSVGQNQPQHF; CDR3 DNA: TGTGCCTGGAGTGTGGGACAAAATCAGCCCCAGCATTTT
V gene: TRBV28; J gene: TRBJ1-2; clone size: NA; D gene: TRBD1; CDR3 protein: CASSYSGTGGIVGGYTF; CDR3 DNA: TGTGCCAGCAGTTACTCCGGGACAGGGGGGATAGTAGGTGGCTACACCTTC
V gene: TRBV25-1; J gene: TRBJ2-2; clone size: NA; D gene: TRBD2; CDR3 protein: CASRGLRRTGELFF; CDR3 DNA: TGTGCCAGCAGGGGACTACGCCGCACCGGGGAGCTGTTTTTT
V gene: TRBV5-1; J gene: TRBJ1-2; clone size: NA; D gene: NA; CDR3 protein: CASSFRGAGYTF; CDR3 DNA: TGCGCCAGCAGCTTCAGGGGCGCTGGCTACACCTTC
V gene: TRBV29-1; J gene: TRBJ1-4; clone size: NA; D gene: TRBD1; CDR3 protein: CSVLDRPGEKLFF; CDR3 DNA: TGCAGCGTTCTGGACAGGCCGGGGGAAAAACTGTTTTTT
V gene: TRBV5-5; J gene: TRBJ1-2; clone size: NA; D gene: NA; CDR3 protein: CASSLGNSQPYGYTF; CDR3 DNA: TGTGCCAGCAGCTTAGGCAACAGCCAGCCCTATGGCTACACCTTC
V gene: TRBV19; J gene: TRBJ1-1; clone size: few; D gene: NA; CDR3 protein: CASSLRIQGNAFF; CDR3 DNA: TGTGCCAGTAGTCTTAGAATCCAGGGGAACGCTTTCTTT
V gene: TRBV19; J gene: TRBJ2-5; clone size: NA; D gene: NA; CDR3 protein: CASRGRVKETQYF; CDR3 DNA: TGTGCCAGTAGGGGCAGGGTGAAAGAGACCCAGTACTTC
V gene: TRBV12-3/TRBV12-4; J gene: TRBJ1-1; clone size: NA; D gene: NA; CDR3 protein: CASSRGSGGAFF; CDR3 DNA: TGTGCCAGCAGTCGGGGGTCGGGGGGGGCTTTCTTT
V gene: TRBV5-1; J gene: TRBJ2-5; clone size: NA; D gene: TRBD2; CDR3 protein: CASSLRAGEVRETQYF; CDR3 DNA: TGCGCCAGCAGCTTGAGGGCGGGAGAGGTGAGAGAGACCCAGTACTTC
V gene: TRBV9; J gene: TRBJ2-7; clone size: NA; D gene: NA; CDR3 protein: CASSVERGGLDEQYF; CDR3 DNA: TGTGCCAGCAGCGTAGAAAGGGGGGGCCTGGACGAGCAGTACTTC
V gene: TRBV12-3/TRBV12-4; J gene: TRBJ1-4; clone size: NA; D gene: NA; CDR3 protein: CAISRSANEKLFF; CDR3 DNA: TGTGCCATTTCGAGGTCTGCTAATGAAAAACTGTTTTTT
V gene: TRBV12-3/TRBV12-4; J gene: TRBJ2-7; clone size: NA; D gene: TRBD1; CDR3 protein: CASDRGHTYEQYF; CDR3 DNA: TGTGCCAGTGACAGGGGCCATACCTACGAGCAGTACTTC
V gene: TRBV5-4; J gene: TRBJ1-2; clone size: NA; D gene: TRBD1; CDR3 protein: CASSGEQGRGGYTF; CDR3 DNA: TGTGCCAGCAGCGGAGAACAGGGGCGAGGTGGCTACACCTTC
V gene: TRBV7-2; J gene: TRBJ2-7; clone size: NA; D gene: TRBD2; CDR3 protein: CASSLTPQRGGYEQYF; CDR3 DNA: TGTGCCAGCAGCTTAACACCCCAGCGGGGGGGCTACGAGCAGTACTTC
V gene: TRBV3-1/TRBV3-2; J gene: TRBJ1-5; clone size: few; D gene: NA; CDR3 protein: CASSQGGSGNQPQHF; CDR3 DNA: TGTGCCAGCAGCCAAGGGGGCTCGGGCAATCAGCCCCAGCATTTT
V gene: TRBV4-1; J gene: TRBJ2-3; clone size: NA; D gene: TRBD2; CDR3 protein: CASSQTGTSGRVSDTQYF; CDR3 DNA: TGCGCCAGCAGCCAGACCGGGACTAGCGGGAGGGTCTCAGATACGCAGTATTTT
V gene: TRBV3-1/TRBV3-2; J gene: TRBJ2-7; clone size: NA; D gene: NA; CDR3 protein: CASSRGGGYVYEQYF; CDR3 DNA: TGTGCCAGCAGCCGCGGCGGGGGCTATGTTTACGAGCAGTACTTC
V gene: TRBV4-2; J gene: TRBJ1-1; clone size: NA; D gene: TRBD1; CDR3 protein: CASSQGTGGYTEAFF; CDR3 DNA: TGTGCCAGCAGCCAAGGGACAGGGGGTTACACTGAAGCTTTCTTT
V gene: TRBV11-2; J gene: TRBJ2-5; clone size: once; D gene: TRBD2; CDR3 protein: CASSFIAGVQETQYF; CDR3 DNA: TGTGCCAGCAGCTTTATTGCGGGGGTCCAAGAGACCCAGTACTTC
V gene: TRBV19; J gene: TRBJ2-7; clone size: NA; D gene: TRBD1; CDR3 protein: CASRGQGPYEQYF; CDR3 DNA: TGTGCCAGTAGAGGACAGGGGCCCTACGAGCAGTACTTC